This T cell receptor beta chain stems from a study of blood T cell repertoires in COVID-19 (dated by TCRdb to 2018 to 2021). A note on the overall study: Samples from collaborators originated in the United States, Italy and Spain and spanned both the acute and convalescent phases of COVID-19. Subjects who had been exposed to COVID-19, were actively infected with it, or had recovered from it provided the deeply sampled blood TCRbeta repertoires that made up the dataset. The material from the prospective study consisted of cDNA or gDNA derived from T cells, B-cell-depleted T cells, or PBMCs. The repertoires were made available in a free public database intended to serve as a resource for research on the immune response to SARS-CoV-2. Samples were obtained from the ongoing ImmuneRACE study (first 160 participants) and from about 1,300 subjects provided by 6 global collaborators. A de-identified subject ID, COVID-19 status, age in years and sex were almost always included in the sample metadata. Where available, HLA class I and class II types were obtained from metadata supplied by the sample provider rather than from assay-based typing.

According to the germline V gene, CDR1 reads SQVTM and CDR2 reads ANQGSEA. The trim is 5 bases for V and 5 bases for J, with a gap of 19 bases between the germline ends. Counted from cysteine to phenylalanine, this CDR3 has 14 amino acids. Left in the record is the CDR3 DNA by itself, 42 bases read in frame from the first base. Note on this clone: The antigen this receptor binds is unknown. No clone much larger than this one lies a single base away; base qualities are absent.

Points the paper makes about the study in general: The quantity of clinical and demographic metadata differed by source and by participant and was supplied without curation.

Participants in the prospective study were aged 18 to 89 years, lived in over 20 United States geographic areas, and enrolled through a virtual design. In the prospective study, cohorts were assigned on the basis of participant-reported clinical history obtained from a screening survey and a study questionnaire. Recovered participants in ImmuneRACE Cohort 3 were defined as having two consecutive negative NP/OP PCR tests, clearance from a healthcare professional, or resolution of symptoms. In the prospective study, whole blood, serum and a nasopharyngeal or oropharyngeal swab were collected from each participant by mobile phlebotomists. Additional blood draws and questionnaires over a 2-month period could optionally be provided by prospective study participants. Before DNA extraction, blood samples from the prospective study were shipped at room temperature or frozen. TCRbeta CDR3 regions were amplified from genomic DNA using the immunoSEQ Assay, a bias-controlled multiplex PCR. The study's own analysis went as follows. The number of nucleated cells in each sample was estimated from the amplification of reference gene primers within the assay. Sequence reads were collapsed and filtered to measure the absolute abundance of every unique TCRbeta CDR3 rearrangement. For each sample, productive Simpson clonality was calculated as the square root of Simpson's diversity index over productive rearrangements. TCRdb mirrors the immuneACCESS table, restricted to in-frame sequences. Some clones are absent from its copies; in checked studies, under half trace to an unresolved V gene, and the reason for the others is unknown. The V and J calls and clone size were taken over from that table, and D and trimming were inferred from the DNA. Here the sample has about 250,000 clones; 85% to 90% occur a single time. More than 1.5% of the sample belongs to the ten largest clones.

The source is a man aged 40-49 years who had recovered from COVID-19. Sequenced sample: PBMCs or T cells enriched from blood (not recorded which). This receptor chain uses TRBV29-1 and TRBJ2-7; possibly the D gene is TRBD2, per 5 matching bases. CDR3 sequence: CSVSDRTLGDEQYF. The nucleotide sequence reads as follows: TGCAGCGTTTCGGATAGGACCCTCGGGGACGAGCAGTACTTC.